The 25 T cell receptor beta chains presented below share a single source sample, sequenced in a study of T-cell memory formation after mild COVID-19. MiXCR, applied by TCRdb to the 5' RACE reads, yields one record per CDR3 protein. The table records some 65,000 distinct CDR3 sequences, 15% to 20% of them present only once. The sample was PBMCs or a T cell subset sorted from them (not recorded which). The receptors come from an adult woman who had mild COVID-19 (a few samples of this study predate the infection). Cell type and time point are not known.

V is TRBV5-4 and J is TRBJ2-5; TRBD1 matches 8 bases. The length of the CDR3 is 16 residues. Unmatched junction bases numbered 9, after V lost 5 bases and J lost 0 bases. Germline V lookup: CDR1 SGHNT, CDR2 YYREEE (reference sequence). The CDR3 DNA sequence: TGTGCCAGCAGGAGGCGGGGACAGGCGAACCAAGAGACCCAGTACTTC. It encodes CASRRRGQANQETQYF. The full variable domain, completed using reference TRBV5-4 and TRBJ2-5, is ETGVTQSPTHLIKTRGQQVTLRCSSQSGHNTVSWYQQALGQGPQFIFQYYREEENGRGNFPPRFSGLQFPNYSSELNVNALELDDSALYLCASRRRGQANQETQYFGPGTRLLVL.

V usage is TRBV24-1 and J usage is TRBJ2-5; 8 nucleotides align to TRBD1. Looked up from germline, CDR1 is KGHDR and CDR2 is SFDVKD. The ends lost 2 bases at V and 5 bases at J; junction bases unmatched: 9. There are 16 residues in the CDR3. CDR3 region: CATSDSGQGNLETQYF. Here the CDR3 DNA reads TGTGCCACCAGTGATTCCGGACAGGGTAACCTGGAGACCCAGTACTTC.

This chain joins TRBV11-3 and TRBJ2-1; 12 bases agree with TRBD2. The CDR3 sequence is 17 residues long. Per germline, CDR1 SGHNT and CDR2 YENEEA. Losses at the gene ends were 5 bases for V and 4 bases for J; bases not matched to a gene: 9. The CDR3 nucleotides are TGTGCCAGCAGCGTTCGACTAGCGGGAGCTGCATACAATGAGCAGTTCTTC. It encodes CASSVRLAGAAYNEQFF. The variable domain in full, completed from reference TRBV11-3 and TRBJ2-1, reads EAGVVQSPRYKIIEKKQPVAFWCNPISGHNTLYWYLQNLGQGPELLIRYENEEAVDDSQLPKDRFSAERLKGVDSTLKIQPAELGDSAVYLCASSVRLAGAAYNEQFFGPGTRLTVL.

This clonotype showed up just a few times. The chain uses TRBV4-1 and TRBJ2-7; 10 bases agree with TRBD2. V lost 0 bases to trimming and J lost 2 bases; unmatched junction nucleotides: 10. Looked up from germline, CDR1 is MGHRA and CDR2 is YSYEKL. The CDR3 contains 18 residues. CDR3 sequence: CASSQDSLAGVVTYEQYF. Written as DNA, the CDR3 is TGCGCCAGCAGCCAAGATTCGCTAGCGGGAGTTGTAACCTACGAGCAGTACTTC.

The chain joins TRBV4-2 to TRBJ2-1; TRBD1 agrees at 9 bases. This CDR3 contains 15 residues. Germline lookup yields CDR1 LGHNA and CDR2 YNFKEQ. V was clipped by 1 base and J by 6 bases; unmatched bases: 4. CDR3 protein: CASSQAPGQGNEQFF. CDR3 sequence (DNA): TGTGCCAGCAGCCAAGCTCCGGGACAGGGCAATGAGCAGTTCTTC.

This clonotype appeared a few times. The DNA is left out, because the CDR3 cannot be placed on it with certainty; the CDR3 is given as TCRdb lists it. This sequence joins TRBV19 and TRBJ2-7; the table's D call, TRBD1, was not checked against the DNA. CDR1 is LNHDA, CDR2 SQIVND, per germline (reference sequence). The length of the CDR3 is 14 amino acids, counting both ends. The CDR3 is CASTSGTGAYEQYF.

This clonotype was picked up a small number of times. The chain employs TRBV9 and TRBJ2-2; 8 bases are shared with TRBD1. Germline CDR1 is SGDLS and CDR2 is YYNGEE. CDR3 length equals 17 residues. Trimming removed 3 bases from V and 6 bases from J; junction bases left unmatched: 13. The CDR3 coding sequence is TGTGCCAGCAGCGGACGAGAGGGCAGGGGGCTTGCCGGGGAGCTGTTTTTT. This gives the protein CASSGREGRGLAGELFF.

This clonotype came up a few times. V usage is TRBV20-1 and J usage is TRBJ2-1; 11 bases fit TRBD2. The length of the CDR3 is 18 residues. Germline V gene sequence: CDR1 DFQATT, CDR2 SNEGSKA (reference sequence). J gave up 0 bases and V 3 bases, and 10 bases lay outside the gene matches. The CDR3 sequence: CSASPGLAGDFSYNEQFF. CDR3 DNA sequence: TGCAGTGCTAGCCCCGGACTAGCGGGCGATTTCTCCTACAATGAGCAGTTCTTC.

The table lists this clonotype with a few counts. V gene TRBV7-9 combines with J gene TRBJ2-7; 7 positions agree with TRBD1. The CDR3 consists of 14 residues. Trimming at V came to 4 bases and at J to 6 bases, leaving 9 bases not matched to a gene. Germline CDR1 SEHNR, CDR2 FQNEAQ (reference sequence). The chain's CDR3 is CASSSSTGMGEQYF. CDR3 sequence (DNA): TGTGCCAGCAGCTCCTCGACAGGGATGGGCGAGCAGTACTTC.

This rearrangement joins TRBV28 to TRBJ2-5; TRBD2 aligns across 7 bases. The germline gives CDR1 MDHEN, CDR2 SYDVKM. CDR3 length: 15 residues. V trimming: 3 bases; J trimming: 5 bases; junction bases outside the gene matches: 9. Here the CDR3 DNA reads TGTGCCAGCAGTTTCCGCCCGGGGGGAGGGGAGACCCAGTACTTC. It yields the protein CASSFRPGGGETQYF. The whole variable domain, remainder taken from reference TRBV28 and TRBJ2-5, is DVKVTQSSRYLVKRTGEKVFLECVQDMDHENMFWYRQDPGLGLRLIYFSYDVKMKEKGDIPEGYSVSREKKERFSLILESASTNQTSMYLCASSFRPGGGETQYFGPGTRLLVL.

In its sample, this clonotype was seen a few times. The rearrangement uses TRBV9 and TRBJ2-1; TRBD2 matches 10 bases. Trimming took 3 bases from V and 8 from J; bases not matched to a gene: 8. Germline CDR1 and CDR2: SGDLS and YYNGEE. This CDR3 region has 15 residues. Here the CDR3 DNA reads TGTGCCAGCAGCGCTGCCGGGACTAGCGTCCATGAGCAGTTCTTC. It specifies CASSAAGTSVHEQFF.

This clonotype was seen more than once but under ten times. The rearrangement links TRBV13 to TRBJ2-7; 11 bases are a match to TRBD2. J was trimmed by 6 bases and V by 1 base; bases with no gene match: 2. Germline values: CDR1 PRHDT, CDR2 FYEKMQ (reference sequence). The CDR3 has 14 amino acids. The CDR3 spells CASSLELAGVEQYF. CDR3 coding DNA: TGTGCCAGCAGCTTAGAACTAGCGGGAGTCGAGCAGTACTTC. The full variable domain, completed using reference TRBV13 and TRBJ2-7, is AAGVIQSPRHLIKEKRETATLKCYPIPRHDTVYWYQQGPGQDPQFLISFYEKMQSDKGSIPDRFSAQQFSDYHSELNMSSLELGDSALYFCASSLELAGVEQYFGPGTRLTVT.

The chain joins TRBV24-1 to TRBJ2-1, with unresolved D. Germline-derived CDR1 and CDR2 are KGHDR and SFDVKD. This CDR3 spans 17 amino acids. Between the trimmed V and J ends, which lost 3 bases and 8 bases, there was a span of 22 bases. In DNA form, the CDR3 reads TGTGCCACCAGTGATCAACCGGAGTCTAGGCGACCCTATGAGCAGTTCTTC. Translated: CATSDQPESRRPYEQFF.

There are a few counts of this clonotype. The genes are TRBV4-3 and TRBJ2-7; D not resolved. This CDR3 comprises 13 residues. The V gene lost 0 bases and the J gene lost 4 bases, with 7 bases spanning the gap. From germline, CDR1 is LGHNA and CDR2 YSLEER. As DNA, the CDR3 is TGCGCCAGCAGCCAAGAACGGCGTTACGAGCAGTACTTC. This translates into CASSQERRYEQYF.

In its sample, this clonotype was seen once. The rearrangement uses TRBV9 and TRBJ1-1; D is unclear. This CDR3 has 15 residues. Trimming removed 4 bases from V and 2 bases from J, with 15 bases in between. Looked up from germline, CDR1 is SGDLS and CDR2 is YYNGEE. The CDR3 loop is CASSPLLLGNTEAFF. DNA of the CDR3: TGTGCCAGCAGCCCCCTCCTACTGGGAAACACTGAAGCTTTCTTT. The full variable domain, completed using reference TRBV9 and TRBJ1-1, is DSGVTQTPKHLITATGQRVTLRCSPRSGDLSVYWYQQSLDQGLQFLIQYYNGEERAKGNILERFSAQQFPDLHSELNLSSLELGDSALYFCASSPLLLGNTEAFFGQGTRLTVV.

The CDR3 loop is CASSSSGRAPGLYEQYF. DNA for the CDR3: TGTGCCAGCAGCTCTAGCGGGAGGGCCCCTGGTCTCTACGAGCAGTACTTC. The V call is TRBV7-8, the J call TRBJ2-7, with TRBD2 matching over 12 bases. Germline V gene data show CDR1 as SGHVS and CDR2 as FQNEAQ. Trimming took 4 bases from V and 3 from J; bases not matched to a gene: 10. CDR3 length: 17 amino acids.

This clonotype was detected a few times. The chain combines TRBV7-6 with TRBJ2-1; D possibly matches TRBD1 or TRBD2 (6 bases each). This CDR3 has 16 residues. CDR1 is SGHVS, CDR2 FNYEAQ, per germline. Trimming shortened V by 1 base and J by 5 bases, and 15 bases separated the two germline ends. The CDR3 sequence: CASSLGGSGADNEQFF. The CDR3 DNA reads TGTGCCAGCAGCTTAGGAGGATCGGGGGCGGACAATGAGCAGTTCTTC.

This clonotype was detected a few times. V gene TRBV3-1 combines with J gene TRBJ2-1; D not certain. The CDR3 runs to 18 residues. Looked up from germline, CDR1 is LGHDT and CDR2 is YNNKEL (reference sequence). V was shortened by 4 bases and J by 7 bases, with 26 bases between the two germline ends. The CDR3, as DNA: TGTGCCAGCAGCCGAGACGCATTATGGGCCCACAACCTGAATGAGCAGTTCTTC. Its translation: CASSRDALWAHNLNEQFF.

This chain joins TRBV7-3 and TRBJ2-7; tentative D call: TRBD2 (5 bases). Germline assignment: CDR1 SGHTA and CDR2 FQGTGA. Trimming shortened V by 5 bases and J by 3 bases, and 14 bases separated the two germline ends. The CDR3 is 14 amino acids. CDR3: CASSPYGDHYEQYF. Written as DNA, the CDR3 is TGTGCCAGCAGCCCATACGGGGATCACTACGAGCAGTACTTC.

The rearrangement joins TRBV25-1 to TRBJ1-2, with D perhaps TRBD1 (5 bases). The CDR3 sequence is 12 residues long. The ends were cut back, 8 bases at V and 6 bases at J, with 13 bases in the middle. Germline V lookup: CDR1 MGHDK, CDR2 SYGVNS. The CDR3 DNA is TGTGCCAGCGGGCCGGGGGTCGATGGCTACACCTTC. Amino acids: CASGPGVDGYTF.

This clonotype was detected a few times. V and J are TRBV5-6 and TRBJ1-5; D remains ambiguous. V was trimmed by 0 bases and J by 1 base, leaving 11 bases between them. This CDR3 region has 16 residues. CDR1 and CDR2 (germline): SGHDT, YYEEEE. CDR3 nucleotide sequence: TGTGCCAGCAGCTTGGGGACGGCCGTAAGCAATCAGCCCCAGCATTTT. Its protein is CASSLGTAVSNQPQHF.

This clonotype occurred a few times. The chain employs TRBV3-1 and TRBJ2-6; TRBD2 is a possible D gene (5 bases). The CDR3 consists of 16 residues. The germline V and J ends were trimmed by 1 base and 4 bases, with 11 bases remaining between them. Per germline, CDR1 LGHDT and CDR2 YNNKEL (reference sequence). The CDR3 here is CASSQVSEGGANVLTF. CDR3 nucleotides: TGTGCCAGCAGCCAAGTCAGCGAGGGAGGGGCCAACGTCCTGACTTTC.

This rearrangement joins TRBV12-3 or TRBV12-4 to TRBJ2-7, with D unclear. There are 16 residues in the CDR3. V was cut by 3 bases and J by 0 bases, with 15 bases left in between. The CDR3 DNA is TGTGCCAGCAGTTTTATGGGTACTCGGAGCTCCTACGAGCAGTACTTC. The encoded protein is CASSFMGTRSSYEQYF.

V and J are TRBV6-4 and TRBJ2-6, with 8 bases lining up with TRBD1. With V trimmed by 0 bases and J by 2 bases, 0 bases remained unmatched. CDR3 length: 16 amino acids. Germline loops: CDR1 MRHNA, CDR2 SNTAGT. CDR3 coding DNA: TGTGCCAGCAGTGACTCGACAGGGGCTGGGGCCAACGTCCTGACTTTC. This sequence encodes CASSDSTGAGANVLTF.

In its sample, this clonotype was seen many times. The CDR3 reads CASSGDDWEQYF. The CDR3 coding sequence is TGTGCCAGCTCAGGGGACGATTGGGAGCAGTACTTC. V gene TRBV9 combines with J gene TRBJ2-7; TRBD1 is a possible D gene (6 bases). The germline V gene encodes CDR1 SGDLS and CDR2 YYNGEE. This CDR3 has 12 amino acids. The V end lost 7 bases, the J end lost 7 bases, and 15 bases lay between the germline ends.